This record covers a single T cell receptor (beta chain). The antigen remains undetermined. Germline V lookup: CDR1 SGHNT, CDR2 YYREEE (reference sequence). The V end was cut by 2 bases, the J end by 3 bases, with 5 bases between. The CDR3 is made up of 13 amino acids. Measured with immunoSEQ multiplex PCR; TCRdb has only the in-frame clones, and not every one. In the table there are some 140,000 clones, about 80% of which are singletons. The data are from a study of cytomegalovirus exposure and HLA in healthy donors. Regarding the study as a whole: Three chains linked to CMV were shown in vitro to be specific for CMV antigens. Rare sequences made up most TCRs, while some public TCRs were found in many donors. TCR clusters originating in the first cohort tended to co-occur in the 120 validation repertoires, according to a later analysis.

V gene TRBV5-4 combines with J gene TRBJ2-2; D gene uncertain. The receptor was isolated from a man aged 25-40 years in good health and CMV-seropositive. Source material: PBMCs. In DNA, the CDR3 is TGTGCCAGCAGCTTAACTCACACCGGGGAGCTGTTTTTT. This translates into CASSLTHTGELFF.